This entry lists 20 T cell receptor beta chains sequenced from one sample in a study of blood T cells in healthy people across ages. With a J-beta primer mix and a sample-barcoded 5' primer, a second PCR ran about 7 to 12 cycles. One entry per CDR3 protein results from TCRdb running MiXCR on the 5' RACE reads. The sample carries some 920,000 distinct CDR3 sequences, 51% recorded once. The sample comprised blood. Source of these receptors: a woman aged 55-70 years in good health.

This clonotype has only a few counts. This chain's CDR3 is CASSFSQGTRNEQYF. The DNA of the CDR3 is TGTGCCAGCAGTTTCTCACAGGGTACGAGGAATGAGCAGTACTTC. J is TRBJ2-5 and V is TRBV12-3 or TRBV12-4, with D possibly matching TRBD1 (6 bases). The V gene lost 3 bases and the J gene lost 11 bases, with 22 bases spanning the gap. This CDR3 comprises 15 residues.

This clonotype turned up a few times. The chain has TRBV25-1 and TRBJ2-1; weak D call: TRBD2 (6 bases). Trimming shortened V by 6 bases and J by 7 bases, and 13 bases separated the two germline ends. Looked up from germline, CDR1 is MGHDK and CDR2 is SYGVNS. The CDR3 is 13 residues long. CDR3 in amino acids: CASSWAGPNEQFF. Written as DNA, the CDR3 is TGTGCCAGCAGCTGGGCGGGGCCGAATGAGCAGTTCTTC.

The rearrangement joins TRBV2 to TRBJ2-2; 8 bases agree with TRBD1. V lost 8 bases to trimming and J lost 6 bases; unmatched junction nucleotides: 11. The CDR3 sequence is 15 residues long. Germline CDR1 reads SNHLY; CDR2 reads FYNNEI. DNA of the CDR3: TGTGCCAGCTCTCGCCAGGGGGCCGGGTCCGGGGAGCTGTTTTTT. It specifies CASSRQGAGSGELFF.

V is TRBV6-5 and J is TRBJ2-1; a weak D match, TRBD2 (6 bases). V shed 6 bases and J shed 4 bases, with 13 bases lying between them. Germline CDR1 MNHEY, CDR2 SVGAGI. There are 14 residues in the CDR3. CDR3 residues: CASSPGTRYNEQFF. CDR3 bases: TGTGCCAGCAGCCCCGGGACTCGGTACAATGAGCAGTTCTTC.

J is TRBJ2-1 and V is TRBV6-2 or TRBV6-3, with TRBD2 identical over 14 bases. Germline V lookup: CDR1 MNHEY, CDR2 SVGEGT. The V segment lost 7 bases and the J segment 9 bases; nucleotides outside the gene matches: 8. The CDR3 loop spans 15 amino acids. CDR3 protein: CASTRLAGGFGEQFF. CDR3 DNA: TGTGCCAGCACCAGACTAGCGGGAGGGTTCGGTGAGCAGTTCTTC.

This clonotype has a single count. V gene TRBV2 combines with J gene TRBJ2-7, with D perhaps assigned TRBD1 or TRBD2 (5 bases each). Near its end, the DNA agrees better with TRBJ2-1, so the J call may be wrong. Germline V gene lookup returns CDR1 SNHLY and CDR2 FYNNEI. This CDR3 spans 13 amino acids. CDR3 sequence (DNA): TGTGCCAGCAATCAGGGAGCGTGGGCTGAGCAGTTCTTC. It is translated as CASNQGAWAEQFF.

The CDR3: CSVVGQGRKTQYF. The DNA for the CDR3 is TGCAGCGTTGTGGGACAGGGGAGGAAGACCCAGTACTTC. The rearrangement links TRBV29-1 to TRBJ2-5, with 10 nucleotides matching TRBD1. Germline assignment: CDR1 SQVTM and CDR2 ANQGSEA. The CDR3 totals 13 residues. V trimming: 4 bases; J trimming: 6 bases; junction bases outside the gene matches: 5.

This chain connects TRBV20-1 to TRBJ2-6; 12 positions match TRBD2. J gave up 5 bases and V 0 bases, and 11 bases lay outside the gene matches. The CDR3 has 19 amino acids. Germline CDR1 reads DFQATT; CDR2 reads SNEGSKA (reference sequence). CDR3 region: CSARDLELAGGPRANVLTF. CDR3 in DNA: TGCAGTGCTAGAGATCTGGAGCTAGCGGGAGGGCCTCGGGCCAACGTCCTGACTTTC.

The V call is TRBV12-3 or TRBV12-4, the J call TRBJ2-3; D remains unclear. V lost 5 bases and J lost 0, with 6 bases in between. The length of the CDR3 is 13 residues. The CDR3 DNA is TGTGCCAGCAGTCCTTTTAGCACAGATACGCAGTATTTT. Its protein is CASSPFSTDTQYF.

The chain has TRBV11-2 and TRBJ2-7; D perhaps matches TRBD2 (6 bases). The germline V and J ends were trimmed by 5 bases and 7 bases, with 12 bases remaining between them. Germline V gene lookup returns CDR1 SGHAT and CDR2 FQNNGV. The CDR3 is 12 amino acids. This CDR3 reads CASSRLVGEQYF. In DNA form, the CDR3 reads TGTGCCAGCAGCAGACTAGTGGGTGAGCAGTACTTC.

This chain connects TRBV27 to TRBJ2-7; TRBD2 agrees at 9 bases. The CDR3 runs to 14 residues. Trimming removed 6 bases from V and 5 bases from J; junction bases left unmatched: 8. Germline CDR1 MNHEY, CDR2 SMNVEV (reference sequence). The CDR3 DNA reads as TGTGCCAGCAGCAGTATAGCGGGAGTCCACGAGCAGTACTTC. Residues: CASSSIAGVHEQYF.

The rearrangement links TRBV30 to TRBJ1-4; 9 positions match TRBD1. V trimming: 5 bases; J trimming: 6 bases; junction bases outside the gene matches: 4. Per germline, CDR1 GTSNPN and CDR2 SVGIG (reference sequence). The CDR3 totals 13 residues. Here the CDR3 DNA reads TGTGCCTGGTGGGGACAGGGTCATGAAAAACTGTTTTTT. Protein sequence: CAWWGQGHEKLFF.

The CDR3 region is CASSLDRGVAFYGYTF. The CDR3 coding sequence is TGTGCCAGCAGCTTGGACCGTGGGGTCGCGTTCTATGGCTACACCTTC. The chain carries TRBV5-4 and TRBJ1-2; D not certain. The CDR3 loop spans 16 amino acids. V lost 0 bases, J lost 4 bases, and 16 bases lay in between. Germline lookup yields CDR1 SGHNT and CDR2 YYREEE (reference sequence).

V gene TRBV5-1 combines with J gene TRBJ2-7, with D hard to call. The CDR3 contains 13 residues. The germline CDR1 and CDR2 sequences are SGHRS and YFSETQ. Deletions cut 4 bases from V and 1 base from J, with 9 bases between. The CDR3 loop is CASSVERSYEQYF. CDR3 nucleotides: TGCGCCAGCAGCGTGGAACGGTCCTACGAGCAGTACTTC.

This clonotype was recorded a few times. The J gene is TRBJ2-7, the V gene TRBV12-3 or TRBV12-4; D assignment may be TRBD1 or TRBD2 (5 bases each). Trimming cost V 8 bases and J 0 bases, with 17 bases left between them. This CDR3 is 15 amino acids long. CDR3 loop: CASVPVGESSYEQYF. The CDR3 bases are TGTGCCAGCGTTCCAGTGGGGGAGAGCTCCTACGAGCAGTACTTC.

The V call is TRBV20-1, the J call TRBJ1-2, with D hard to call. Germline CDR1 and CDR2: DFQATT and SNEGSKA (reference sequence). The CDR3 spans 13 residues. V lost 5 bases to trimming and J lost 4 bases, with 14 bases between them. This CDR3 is CSASDPGSYGYTF. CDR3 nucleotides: TGCAGTGCTTCAGATCCTGGGAGCTATGGCTACACCTTC.

The CDR3: CASSFDSLKFYYNEQFF. CDR3 bases: TGTGCCAGCAGTTTTGACAGCCTAAAATTCTATTACAATGAGCAGTTCTTC. The rearrangement links TRBV27 to TRBJ2-1; tentative D call: TRBD1 (5 bases). V lost 3 bases and J 4 bases, leaving 19 bases between the germline ends. Germline lookup yields CDR1 MNHEY and CDR2 SMNVEV (reference sequence). The CDR3 contains 17 residues.

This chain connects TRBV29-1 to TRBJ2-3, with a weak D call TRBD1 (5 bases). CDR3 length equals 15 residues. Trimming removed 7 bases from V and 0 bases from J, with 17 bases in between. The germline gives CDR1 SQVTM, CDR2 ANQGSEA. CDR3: CSAGKTRTSTDTQYF. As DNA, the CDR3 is TGCAGCGCCGGTAAGACCAGGACAAGCACAGATACGCAGTATTTT.

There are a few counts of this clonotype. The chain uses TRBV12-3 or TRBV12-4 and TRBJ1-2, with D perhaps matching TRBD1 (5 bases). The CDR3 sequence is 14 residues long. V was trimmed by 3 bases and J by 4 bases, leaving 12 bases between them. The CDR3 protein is CASSFRIGAYGYTF. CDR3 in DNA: TGTGCCAGCAGTTTCAGGATAGGGGCCTATGGCTACACCTTC.

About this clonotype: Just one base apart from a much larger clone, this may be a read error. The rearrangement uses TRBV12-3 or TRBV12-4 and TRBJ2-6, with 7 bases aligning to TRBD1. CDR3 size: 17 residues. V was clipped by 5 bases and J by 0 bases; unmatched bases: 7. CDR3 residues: CASSLDRRTSGANVLTF. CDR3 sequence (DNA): TGTGCCAGCAGTCTGGACAGGAGGACCTCTGGGGCCAACGTCCTGACTTTC.